The 3 T cell receptor beta chains in this list originate from one sample, sequenced in a study of blood T cells in healthy people across ages. The second PCR ran roughly 7 to 12 cycles with a sample-barcoded 5' primer and J-beta primers. TCRdb processed the 5' RACE reads anew with MiXCR; each CDR3 protein has one entry. The sample carries more than 800,000 distinct CDR3 sequences, 29% recorded once. Sample: blood. These receptors all come from a woman over 75 in good health.

Of note for this clonotype: A read error may produce the germline difference seen at one junction end. V and J are TRBV10-3 and TRBJ2-3; D gene ambiguous. Germline values: CDR1 ENHRY, CDR2 SYGVKD. The CDR3 is made up of 16 amino acids. CDR3: CAVSDKTTLSTDTQYF. For the CDR3, the DNA is TGTGCCGTCAGTGATAAAACCACCCTGAGCACAGATACGCAGTATTTT.

As regards this clonotype: This sequence may be a read error, since a much larger clone differs from it by one base. This sequence joins TRBV12-3 or TRBV12-4 and TRBJ1-2; no reliable D call. V was cut by 3 bases and J by 2 bases, with 10 bases left in between. The CDR3 spans 14 residues. The CDR3 is CASSLTRSNYGYTF. The CDR3 DNA reads TGTGCCAGCAGTTTGACGCGGAGCAACTATGGCTACACCTTC.

On this clonotype: A much larger clone sits a single nucleotide away, making a read error possible. The V gene is TRBV12-3 or TRBV12-4, the J gene TRBJ2-3, with 7 bases lining up with TRBD2. V was clipped by 7 bases and J by 11 bases; unmatched bases: 21. This CDR3 has 16 residues. CDR3 DNA sequence: TGTGCCAGCACCCACCCCGGGACTAAGGGCCGAAAGAGGCAGTATTTT. As protein: CASTHPGTKGRKRQYF.